A single sample is the source of the 3 T cell receptor beta chains below, sequenced in a study of Ad26.COV2.S vaccination and SARS-CoV-2 variants. Profiling relied on immunoSEQ multiplex PCR, and the TCRdb table lists in-frame clones only, not all of them. The sample lists 410,000 or so clones, around 93% occurring once. Regarding treatment: 15 to 20 received Ad26.COV2.S at low or high dose, single or two shots; five or six received placebo; per-sample allocation not given. The samples date from day 63 after the first vaccine or placebo injection. The source material was peripheral blood, sampled in a trial of Ad26.COV2.S vaccine versus placebo. The receptors come from a person between 18 and 65 years old who received the Ad26.COV2.S COVID-19 vaccine or a placebo.

This chain uses TRBV6-5 with TRBJ2-7; perhaps TRBD2 as D (5 bases). CDR3 length: 14 residues. V lost 5 bases to trimming and J lost 2 bases, with 13 bases between them. The germline V gene encodes CDR1 MNHEY and CDR2 SVGAGI. As DNA, the CDR3 is TGTGCCAGCAGTCAGACACGGGGAACCTACGAGCAGTACTTC. This codes for CASSQTRGTYEQYF.

This clone was seen more than once but under ten times. This sequence joins TRBV7-9 and TRBJ2-2; D is unresolved. Germline lookup yields CDR1 SEHNR and CDR2 FQNEAQ (reference sequence). V lost 1 base to trimming and J lost 4 bases, with 4 bases between them. CDR3 length: 13 amino acids. The CDR3 sequence: CASSLDITGELFF. For the CDR3, the DNA is TGTGCCAGCAGCTTAGATATCACCGGGGAGCTGTTTTTT.

CDR3 in DNA: TGTGCCAGCTCAGGGAAGTCGACCGGGTCCTACGAGCAGTACTTC. This sequence encodes CASSGKSTGSYEQYF. The chain links TRBV18 to TRBJ2-7; no clear D gene. The ends were cut back, 5 bases at V and 1 base at J, with 15 bases in the middle. Germline values: CDR1 KGHSH, CDR2 LQKENI. This CDR3 has 15 amino acids.